A single sample is the source of the 7 T cell receptor beta chains below, sequenced in a study of metastatic and nonmetastatic thyroid tumors. TCRdb recomputed clones from the PCR reads via MiXCR. The profile shows about 13,000 clones, about a quarter of them singletons. There were no patients who had received any treatment before thyroid surgery. Sequencing was carried out using blood. All receptors come from a female donor with papillary thyroid cancer or a benign thyroid nodule (not recorded which). Some clones in this sample may be carry-over from other donors' samples.

This clone was recorded many times. The chain recombines TRBV30 with TRBJ1-2; the match to TRBD1 covers 7 bases. The CDR3 has 15 residues. CDR1 is GTSNPN, CDR2 SVGIG, per germline (reference sequence). V lost 2 bases, J lost 5 bases, and 11 bases stayed unmatched. CDR3 bases: TGTGCCTGGAGTTCCAACACAGGGGTGTGGTATGGCTACACCTTC. Translation: CAWSSNTGVWYGYTF. The variable domain in full, completed from reference TRBV30 and TRBJ1-2, reads SQTIHQWPATLVQPVGSPLSLECTVEGTSNPNLYWYRQAAGRGLQLLFYSVGIGQISSEVPQNLSASRPQDRQFILSSKKLLLSDSGFYLCAWSSNTGVWYGYTFGSGTRLTVV.

V gene TRBV11-1 combines with J gene TRBJ2-1, with 8 bases fitting TRBD2. The J segment lost 7 bases and the V segment lost 1 base, leaving 6 bases of the junction unmatched. The CDR3 is made up of 15 amino acids. From germline, CDR1 is SGHAT and CDR2 FQDESV (reference sequence). DNA of the CDR3: TGTGCCAGCAGCTTAGAGGGCGGGGGGTGGAATGAGCAGTTCTTC. Its protein product is CASSLEGGGWNEQFF. Looking up the rest from reference TRBV11-1 and TRBJ2-1 gives the full variable domain: EAEVAQSPRYKITEKSQAVAFWCDPISGHATLYWYRQILGQGPELLVQFQDESVVDDSQLPKDRFSAERLKGVDSTLKIQPAELGDSAMYLCASSLEGGGWNEQFFGPGTRLTVL.

By share, this clone ranks as medium-sized. The chain has TRBV6-4 and TRBJ2-2; D remains ambiguous. Germline-derived CDR1 and CDR2 are MRHNA and SNTAGT. This CDR3 has 13 amino acids. V dropped 5 bases and J dropped 2 bases, with 6 bases sitting between them. The CDR3 DNA reads as TGTGCCAGCAGTCCAAGTAACACCGGGGAGCTGTTTTTT. Its protein product is CASSPSNTGELFF.

This clone was seen ten or more times. Other DNA sequences in this specimen translate into the identical CDR3. The chain employs TRBV11-2 and TRBJ1-3, with 9 bases that match TRBD1. V shed 5 bases, J shed 2 bases, and the junction held 4 bases outside the gene matches. CDR1 and CDR2 from the germline V gene are SGHAT and FQNNGV. There are 15 residues in the CDR3. CDR3 amino acids: CASSGTGLAGNTIYF. The CDR3 DNA reads TGTGCCAGCAGCGGGACAGGGCTCGCTGGAAACACCATATATTTT.

This clone is medium-sized in the sample. V is TRBV15 and J is TRBJ1-2; the D is unclear. The germline V gene has CDR1 LNHNV and CDR2 YYDKDF (reference sequence). V lost 1 base and J 7 bases, leaving 13 bases between the germline ends. This CDR3 comprises 14 residues. The DNA for the CDR3 is TGTGCCACCAGCAGAGGAGGAGACCCCGGTGGCTACACCTTC. Its protein is CATSRGGDPGGYTF.

By sample share, this clone is medium-sized (0.01 to 0.1%). V is TRBV6-6 and J is TRBJ1-1; D might be TRBD1 (5 bases). V lost 2 bases and J lost 8, with 21 bases in between. The CDR3 has 16 amino acids. Looked up from germline, CDR1 is MNHNY and CDR2 is SVGAGI (reference sequence). The CDR3 is CASSYLHSGQGKEAFF. CDR3 nucleotides: TGTGCCAGCAGTTACCTCCATTCCGGGCAGGGAAAAGAAGCTTTCTTT.

In nucleotides, the CDR3 is TGCGCCAGCAGTCCAGGGGTCTGCACGTATGGCTACACCTTC. Encoded protein: CASSPGVCTYGYTF. The chain is built from TRBV10-2 and TRBJ1-2, with a tentative D call TRBD1 (6 bases). The germline V and J ends were trimmed by 5 bases and 5 bases, with 15 bases remaining between them. The CDR3 is 14 amino acids. Germline CDR1 and CDR2: WSHSY and SAAADI.